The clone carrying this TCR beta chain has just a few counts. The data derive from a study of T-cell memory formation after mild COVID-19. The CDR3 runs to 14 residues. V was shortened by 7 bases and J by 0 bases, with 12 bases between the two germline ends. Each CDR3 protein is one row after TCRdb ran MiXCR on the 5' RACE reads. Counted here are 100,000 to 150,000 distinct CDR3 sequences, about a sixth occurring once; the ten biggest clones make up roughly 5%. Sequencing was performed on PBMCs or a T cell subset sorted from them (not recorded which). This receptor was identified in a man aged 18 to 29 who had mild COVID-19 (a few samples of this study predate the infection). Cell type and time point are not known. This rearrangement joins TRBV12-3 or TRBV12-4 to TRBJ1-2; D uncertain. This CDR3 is CASTADRANYGYTF. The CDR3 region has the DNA TGTGCCAGCACCGCGGACCGAGCTAACTATGGCTACACCTTC.